One and the same sample provided the 26 T cell receptor beta chains below, sequenced in a study of blood T cell repertoires in COVID-19. The protocol was immunoSEQ multiplex PCR, while the TCRdb copy is restricted to in-frame clones and leaves out a portion. The sample yields 210,000 or so clones, about 83% seen once. Material for sequencing was peripheral blood. These receptors came from a man aged 50-60 years with active or convalescent COVID-19.

V and J are TRBV7-8 and TRBJ1-5; no reliable D call. The CDR3 has 15 amino acids. Germline CDR1 is SGHVS and CDR2 is FQNEAQ. V was cut by 2 bases and J by 1 base, with 9 bases left in between. The CDR3 region has the DNA TGTGCCAGCAGCTTAAGGAGGGAGAGCAATCAGCCCCAGCATTTT. Its translation: CASSLRRESNQPQHF. The whole variable domain, filled in from reference TRBV7-8 and TRBJ1-5, reads GAGVSQSPRYKVAKRGQDVALRCDPISGHVSLFWYQQALGQGPEFLTYFQNEAQLDKSGLPSDRFFAERPEGSVSTLKIQRTQQEDSAVYLCASSLRRESNQPQHFGDGTRLSIL.

This rearrangement joins TRBV28 to TRBJ1-2; 8 bases map to TRBD1. The CDR3 totals 14 residues. Trimming cost V 6 bases and J 5 bases; bases outside gene matches: 8. The germline gives CDR1 MDHEN, CDR2 SYDVKM. DNA of the CDR3: TGTGCCAGCAGCCCAACGGACAGGGTATATGGCTACACCTTC. Protein: CASSPTDRVYGYTF.

V and J are TRBV19 and TRBJ1-2; D unclear. V was shortened by 0 bases and J by 4 bases, with 9 bases between the two germline ends. CDR1 and CDR2 from the germline V gene are LNHDA and SQIVND (reference sequence). This CDR3 contains 14 residues. CDR3 bases: TGTGCCAGTAGTATAGATCTCTGGAGCTATGGCTACACCTTC. It codes for CASSIDLWSYGYTF.

This sequence joins TRBV3-1 (or the pseudogene TRBV3-2) and TRBJ2-4, with 7 bases matching TRBD2. The junction had 2 bases not matched to a gene; V was cut back by 1 base and J by 11 bases. The CDR3 runs to 12 residues. Germline V gene sequence: CDR1 LGHDT, CDR2 YNNKEL (reference sequence). CDR3 protein: CASSQGGLVQYF. DNA of the CDR3: TGTGCCAGCAGCCAAGGCGGACTAGTTCAGTACTTC.

A single count supports this clone. The gene calls are TRBV7-2 and TRBJ2-2; the D gene is possibly TRBD2 (6 bases). CDR3 length: 19 amino acids. CDR1 is SGHTA and CDR2 is FQGNSA in the germline V gene. The V end lost 2 bases, the J end lost 0 bases, and 19 bases lay between the germline ends. The CDR3 coding sequence is TGTGCCAGCAGCTTATTTATTTTGGGGGGTGGCCCGAACACCGGGGAGCTGTTTTTT. Protein: CASSLFILGGGPNTGELFF.

The V gene is TRBV9, the J gene TRBJ1-2, with TRBD1 identical over 8 bases. The CDR3 extends over 17 amino acids. Germline V lookup: CDR1 SGDLS, CDR2 YYNGEE. With 0 bases clipped from V and 0 bases from J, the junction kept 7 bases outside the gene matches. The CDR3 region is CASSVGAGGPSNYGYTF. The DNA for the CDR3 is TGTGCCAGCAGCGTAGGGGCAGGGGGCCCCTCTAACTATGGCTACACCTTC.

This chain joins TRBV5-4 and TRBJ1-2; the match to TRBD1 covers 9 bases. The V gene end was trimmed by 2 bases and the J gene end by 6 bases; junction bases not matched to a gene: 11. The length of the CDR3 is 16 residues. Germline assignment: CDR1 SGHNT and CDR2 YYREEE (reference sequence). This CDR3 is CASSFPGQGLYHGYTF. The DNA for the CDR3 is TGTGCCAGCAGCTTTCCGGGACAGGGTTTATATCATGGCTACACCTTC.

The chain has TRBV5-1 and TRBJ2-1; 7 bases are shared with TRBD2. J gave up 7 bases and V 2 bases, and 12 bases lay outside the gene matches. From germline, CDR1 is SGHRS and CDR2 YFSETQ. CDR3 length: 16 residues. Here the CDR3 DNA reads TGCGCCAGCAGCTTCGGGCTCGTTGCGGGGGTGAATGAGCAGTTCTTC. Residues: CASSFGLVAGVNEQFF.

The V call is TRBV28, the J call TRBJ1-1; D may be TRBD1 (6 bases). CDR1 is MDHEN, CDR2 SYDVKM, per germline. Trimming cost V 5 bases and J 1 base, with 14 bases left between them. The CDR3 is 15 residues long. CDR3 amino acids: CASSLGGAANTEAFF. CDR3 nucleotides: TGTGCCAGCAGTCTGGGGGGGGCGGCGAACACTGAAGCTTTCTTT.

The CDR3 coding sequence is TGCGCCAGCAGCCAAGCACAGACAGGTCGATTTGGCTACACCTTC. It is translated as CASSQAQTGRFGYTF. The chain couples TRBV4-1 to TRBJ1-2, with D tentatively TRBD1 (6 bases). V was cut by 1 base and J by 7 bases, with 16 bases left in between. The germline gives CDR1 MGHRA, CDR2 YSYEKL. This CDR3 has 15 amino acids.

The chain couples TRBV24-1 to TRBJ1-6; a possible D gene is TRBD1 (5 bases). The CDR3 consists of 13 residues. Trimming took off 5 bases at V and 6 bases at J, with 7 bases between the two ends. Germline V gene data show CDR1 as KGHDR and CDR2 as SFDVKD. CDR3: CATSARVNSPLHF. CDR3 coding DNA: TGTGCCACCAGTGCCAGGGTTAATTCACCCCTCCACTTT.

As regards this clone: Compared with germline, one end of the junction differs, possibly owing to a read error. The gene calls are TRBV7-7 and TRBJ2-7; 10 bases map to TRBD1. This CDR3 region has 14 residues. CDR1 SSHAT and CDR2 FNYEAQ come from the germline V gene (reference sequence). CDR3 sequence reads: CASSFRDRGYEQYF. CDR3 in DNA: TGTGCTAGCAGCTTCCGGGACAGGGGCTACGAGCAGTACTTC.

The chain has TRBV3-1 (or the pseudogene TRBV3-2) and TRBJ2-4; TRBD1 aligns across 10 bases. Germline V gene sequence: CDR1 LGHDT, CDR2 YNNKEL (reference sequence). The ends lost 6 bases at V and 8 bases at J; junction bases unmatched: 7. This CDR3 is built from 14 residues. CDR3 protein: CASSPDRGSHIQYF. The CDR3 nucleotides are TGTGCCAGCAGTCCGGACAGGGGGTCGCACATTCAGTACTTC.

In regard to this clone: Different DNA sequences within this sample yield the same CDR3. The chain recombines TRBV28 with TRBJ1-2; 8 nucleotides agree with TRBD1. J lost 0 bases, V lost 5 bases, and 5 bases had no gene match. Germline CDR1 is MDHEN and CDR2 is SYDVKM. This CDR3 comprises 15 residues. The CDR3 is CASSVTGVSNYGYTF. The CDR3 nucleotides read TGTGCCAGCAGTGTGACAGGGGTTTCTAACTATGGCTACACCTTC.

J is TRBJ1-5 and V is TRBV27; 8 bases match TRBD1. Germline lookup yields CDR1 MNHEY and CDR2 SMNVEV (reference sequence). J was trimmed by 4 bases and V by 10 bases; bases with no gene match: 6. This CDR3 has 13 residues. The CDR3 protein is CATPTGANQPQHF. The CDR3 bases are TGTGCCACCCCGACAGGGGCTAATCAGCCCCAGCATTTT.

This chain connects TRBV9 to TRBJ2-5; 10 bases match TRBD2. This CDR3 comprises 15 residues. Germline CDR1 is SGDLS and CDR2 is YYNGEE. With V trimmed by 1 base and J by 2 bases, 2 bases remained unmatched. The chain's CDR3 is CASSVLAGEQETQYF. The CDR3 bases are TGTGCCAGCAGCGTACTAGCGGGGGAGCAAGAGACCCAGTACTTC.

The gene calls are TRBV28 and TRBJ1-2; TRBD1 aligns across 7 bases. The J segment lost 0 bases and the V segment lost 7 bases, leaving 11 bases of the junction unmatched. Germline V gene sequence: CDR1 MDHEN, CDR2 SYDVKM. The CDR3 has 16 residues. This CDR3 is CASNQLKGAANYGYTF. The CDR3 region has the DNA TGTGCCAGCAACCAACTTAAGGGGGCAGCTAACTATGGCTACACCTTC.

This clone was found once. V is TRBV6-2 or TRBV6-3 and J is TRBJ1-2, with 10 bases that match TRBD1. V lost 5 bases and J lost 3; bases outside the gene matches: 6. The V gene's germline CDR1 is MNHEY and CDR2 SVGEGT. This CDR3 region has 15 residues. CDR3 bases: TGTGCCAGCAGTGACCGGGACAGGGGAGACTATGGCTACACCTTC. Protein sequence: CASSDRDRGDYGYTF.

The chain recombines TRBV4-1 with TRBJ2-5; TRBD1 agrees at 8 bases. This CDR3 is 16 amino acids long. Germline CDR1 reads MGHRA; CDR2 reads YSYEKL. V lost 0 bases to trimming and J lost 1 base; unmatched junction nucleotides: 4. CDR3: CASSQDWQGAQETQYF. The CDR3 region has the DNA TGCGCCAGCAGCCAAGATTGGCAGGGGGCCCAAGAGACCCAGTACTTC.

Only one count was recorded for this clone. The chain uses TRBV6-1 and TRBJ2-2; D is possibly TRBD2 (5 bases). From germline, CDR1 is MNHNS and CDR2 SASEGT. This CDR3 region has 19 residues. The germline V and J ends were trimmed by 4 bases and 0 bases, with 21 bases remaining between them. The CDR3 region is CASSAEGVLSLTNTGELFF. The CDR3 nucleotides are TGTGCCAGCAGTGCCGAGGGTGTTTTATCCCTAACGAACACCGGGGAGCTGTTTTTT.

A single count supports this clone. The V and J genes are TRBV12-3 or TRBV12-4 and TRBJ1-2, with D hard to call. The CDR3 sequence is 13 residues long. V gave up 7 bases and J gave up 8 bases, with 17 bases separating them. The CDR3 bases are TGTGCCAGCACCTTAGGGCGGGGTGAAGGCTACACCTTC. This encodes CASTLGRGEGYTF.

The J gene is TRBJ2-7, the V gene TRBV18; 12 bases are shared with TRBD1. V dropped 3 bases and J dropped 4; count of bases not matched to a gene: 10. The V gene's germline CDR1 is KGHSH and CDR2 LQKENI. The length of the CDR3 is 17 residues. The CDR3 reads CASSPALPGQGAYEQYF. CDR3 in DNA: TGTGCCAGCTCACCCGCTCTCCCGGGACAGGGGGCATACGAGCAGTACTTC.

The CDR3 loop reads CASKKGGGLTTEAFF. The CDR3, as DNA: TGTGCCAGTAAAAAGGGGGGGGGACTCACTACCGAAGCTTTCTTT. The chain links TRBV19 to TRBJ1-1; TRBD1 is a possible D gene (6 bases). CDR1 and CDR2 from the germline V gene are LNHDA and SQIVND (reference sequence). V was shortened by 7 bases and J by 8 bases, with 23 bases between the two germline ends. The CDR3 sequence is 15 residues long.

As to this clone: This sample includes further DNA sequences coding for the same CDR3. This sequence joins TRBV6-2 or TRBV6-3 and TRBJ1-2, with D possibly matching TRBD1 (6 bases). The V end was cut by 2 bases, the J end by 4 bases, with 8 bases between. CDR1 is MNHEY, CDR2 SVGEGT, per germline. CDR3 length equals 13 residues. In DNA form, the CDR3 reads TGTGCCAGCAGTTACGGGGGCAGCTATGGCTACACCTTC. Its protein product is CASSYGGSYGYTF.

The CDR3 DNA reads as TGTGCCAGCAGCTTTTACCGAACAGGGGGGTGTTTCTTT. The encoded protein is CASSFYRTGGCFF. The gene calls are TRBV5-6 and TRBJ1-1, with 8 bases aligning to TRBD1. The CDR3 is 13 residues long. Trimming at V came to 2 bases and at J to 13 bases, leaving 10 bases not matched to a gene. Germline CDR1 reads SGHDT; CDR2 reads YYEEEE.

The chain couples TRBV5-1 to TRBJ2-4; D is unresolved. The germline gives CDR1 SGHRS, CDR2 YFSETQ. This CDR3 spans 15 amino acids. With 0 bases removed from V and 5 bases from J, the gap between germline ends came to 12 bases. Written as DNA, the CDR3 is TGCGCCAGCAGCTTGGGTCGCGGTCTACAAAACATTCAGTACTTC. It encodes CASSLGRGLQNIQYF.